Listed below are T cell receptor beta chains from one sample, sequenced in a study of neurological immune-mediated disorders. TCRdb re-derived calls from the 5' RACE reads in MiXCR, one entry per CDR3 protein. This table has around 66,000 distinct CDR3 sequences, roughly 4.4% appearing once. Sequenced input: PBMCs. The receptors were gathered from a woman in her seventies with multiple sclerosis. The CDR3 runs from the conserved cysteine through the conserved F or W. A D gene is named only where the DNA matches it firmly. Rows may omit the clone size; those that give it use once, few, many or a size class.

d_call	clone_size	v_call	j_call	cdr3_nt	cdr3_aa
NA	many	TRBV4-3	TRBJ2-7	TGCGCCAGCAGCCAAGCCCCCCCAGTCGGGAGTTTTCCCTACGAGCAGTACTTC	CASSQAPPVGSFPYEQYF
NA	many	TRBV7-3	TRBJ2-1	TGTGCCAGCAGCTTATGGGAGAATGGTGAGCAGTTCTTC	CASSLWENGEQFF
TRBD1	few	TRBV10-1	TRBJ2-5	TGCGCCAGCAGCCCCGGGGGACAGGGGGCCGGAGAGACCCAGTACTTC	CASSPGGQGAGETQYF
NA	many	TRBV6-5	TRBJ1-2	TGTGCCAGCAGTTCTATCGTGACAGATAATAACTATGGCTACACCTTC	CASSSIVTDNNYGYTF
NA	NA	TRBV10-3	TRBJ1-6	TGTGCCATCAGTGAGTCGCAGCGCTATAATTCACCCCTCCACTTT	CAISESQRYNSPLHF
TRBD1	many	TRBV4-1	TRBJ2-7	TGCGCCAGCAGCAAAGGTTTGGACAGGGAATACGAGCAGTACTTC	CASSKGLDREYEQYF
NA	many	TRBV5-1	TRBJ2-2	TGCGCCAGCAGCTACGAGACAGGTACCGGGGAGCTGTTTTTT	CASSYETGTGELFF
NA	many	TRBV4-1	TRBJ2-7	TGCGCCAGCAGCCACGGCGGGGGCCGCGGGGCTTACGAGCAGTACTTC	CASSHGGGRGAYEQYF
NA	many	TRBV25-1	TRBJ2-5	TGTGCCAGCAGTGAATCCCGGGAGACCCAGTACTTC	CASSESRETQYF
TRBD2	many	TRBV7-8	TRBJ2-1	TGTGCCAGCAGCTCCTTATACGGACTAGCGGGCGAGGGAGCCTACAATGAGCAGTTCTTC	CASSSLYGLAGEGAYNEQFF
NA	many	TRBV6-5	TRBJ1-1	TGTGCCAGTACAGGGTTGGACACTGAAGCTTTCTTT	CASTGLDTEAFF
NA	NA	TRBV6-5	TRBJ2-7	TGTGCCACCTCACCCGCGGGGCTAGCAATGGGCTCCTACGAGCAGTACTTC	CATSPAGLAMGSYEQYF
NA	NA	TRBV11-2	TRBJ2-7	TGTGCCAGCAGCTGGGGCTGGGGCCACGAGCAGTACTTC	CASSWGWGHEQYF